This T cell receptor (beta chain) was sequenced for a study of beta chain features in type 1 diabetes (dated by TCRdb to the late 2010s). With regard to the full study: Mean age, gender distribution, total cell number and subset yield were not different between patients and healthy donors. A total of around 110,000,000 sorted cells were examined across all samples, and RNA yield correlated strongly with the number of cells per subset. In the study, TCRB repertoires of sorted circulating CD4+ T cell subsets from recently diagnosed type 1 diabetes patients were compared with those of matched healthy donors. Regulatory and stem cell-like memory subsets were isolated from only 8 patients and roughly eight healthy donors, whereas naive and central memory subsets came from all 30 or so donors.

Each donor gave one peripheral blood draw, approximately 0.11 L on average, collected into heparinised tubes. Using a panel that included CD45RO, CCR7, CD25, CD127, CD95 and CD27, naive, central memory, regulatory and stem cell-like memory CD4+ T cells were sorted on a BD FACSAria II. All sorted populations exceeded 95% purity. PBMCs were isolated right away by Lymphoprep density gradient centrifugation and were stained directly, without culture. To minimize batch effects, samples were stained and sorted in pairs, one healthy donor with one patient per experiment. The High Capacity cDNA Reverse Transcription Kit was used to reverse transcribe all of the isolated RNA, meaning that expressed TCRB transcripts were what got sequenced. Deep immunoSEQ sequencing was applied to naive, central memory and regulatory T cell samples, giving an average of about 3.7 million total reads per sample. Sorted cells were lysed in RLT buffer, and RNA was extracted using DNase-treated RNeasy Micro or Mini kits according to cell number. Each cell subset was processed on its own to prevent cross-contamination, while patient and healthy donor samples were processed together. TCRB sequences were amplified from cDNA with the immunoSEQ multiplex PCR, producing 87-bp fragments spanning the CDR3 region. Sequencing of the amplicons was performed on the Illumina HiSeq platform. The study's processing was this. PCR bias was computationally corrected using synthetic template baselines, reads within Hamming distance 2 were collapsed, and singletons that could not be merged were discarded. Reads were aligned against IMGT to assign V, D and J genes, CDR3 length and insertions or deletions at six rearrangement sites. Clonotype counts were normalized to sorted cell number within each subset before computing true diversity and Gini coefficients with the tcR R package. The overlap coefficient, calculated on TCRB nucleotide sequences, was used to quantify repertoire sharing. Out-of-frame TCRB sequences from naive cells were analyzed as a proxy for the pre-selection repertoire. TCRdb obtained this table from immuneACCESS and retained in-frame rearrangements with V and J assigned. These tables miss some clones; where compared with another copy, unresolved V genes account for less than half of the shortfall, and the remainder is unexplained. From that table come the V and J calls and clone size; the DNA was used to work out D and trimming. The table for this sample lists hundreds of thousands of clones; about a tenth of them were counted only once. The top ten constitute about 0.018% of the sample.

The CDR3 numbers 14 residues from cysteine through phenylalanine. The DNA shown is the 42-base CDR3, in frame from base 1. V loses 4 bases, J loses 2 bases, and the germline ends lie 11 bases apart. The germline V gene specifies SGHRS as CDR1 and YFSETQ as CDR2. Results the study describes overall, beyond this receptor: Because small numbers of individuals were included in the HLA sub-analyses, any influence of HLA type on TCRB rearrangement was left unresolved. Type 1 diabetes patients showed a moderate but significant shortening of TCRB CDR3 length in all four CD4+ subsets. The naive, central memory and regulatory TCRB repertoires appeared to resemble one another more closely among patients than among healthy donors. PCR may preferentially amplify shorter templates, but because patient and control samples were amplified and corrected together, any resulting skew would affect both groups equally. Because cDNA was sequenced instead of genomic DNA, activated cells with high expression could be over-represented, although the groups did not differ in activation or CD3 levels. At VDJ recombination sites, type 1 diabetes patients had fewer insertions and more deleted nucleotides, which implies abnormalities in thymic rearrangement.

Turning to this clone: There is no known antigen for this receptor. No base-level quality is on record; no much larger clone is a single base apart.

The receptor chain draws on TRBV5-1 and TRBJ2-3; matching of 5 bases hints at TRBD2 as the D gene. The source is a man aged 25-45 years with type 1 diabetes. The source material was naive CD4+ T cells from blood. What this sample's cell subset or site label stands for: true naive CD4+ T cells. At the DNA level, the sequence is TGCGCCAGCAGCGGCGGGCAGAACACAGATACGCAGTATTTT. It translates as CASSGGQNTDTQYF.